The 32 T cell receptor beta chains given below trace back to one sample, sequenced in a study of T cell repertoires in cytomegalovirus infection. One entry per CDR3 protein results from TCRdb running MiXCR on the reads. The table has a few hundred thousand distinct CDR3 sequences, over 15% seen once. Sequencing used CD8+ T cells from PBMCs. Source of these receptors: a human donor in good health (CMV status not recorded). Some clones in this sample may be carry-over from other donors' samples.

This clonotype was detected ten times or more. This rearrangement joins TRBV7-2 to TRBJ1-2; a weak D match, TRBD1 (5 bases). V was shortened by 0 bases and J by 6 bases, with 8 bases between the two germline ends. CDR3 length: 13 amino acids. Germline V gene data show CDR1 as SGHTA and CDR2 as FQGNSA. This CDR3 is CASSLAGVDGYTF. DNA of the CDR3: TGTGCCAGCAGCTTAGCAGGGGTGGATGGCTACACCTTC.

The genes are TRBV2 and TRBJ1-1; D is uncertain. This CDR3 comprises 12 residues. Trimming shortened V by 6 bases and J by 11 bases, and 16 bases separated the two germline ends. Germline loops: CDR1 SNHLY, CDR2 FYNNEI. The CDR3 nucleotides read TGTGCCAGCAGCGCTTCGGTGAAGGGTGCTTTCTTT. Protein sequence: CASSASVKGAFF.

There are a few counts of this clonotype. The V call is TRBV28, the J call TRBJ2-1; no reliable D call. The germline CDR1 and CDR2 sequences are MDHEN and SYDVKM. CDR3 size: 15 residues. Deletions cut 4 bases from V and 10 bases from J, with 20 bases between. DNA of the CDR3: TGTGCCAGCAGTTACCCCACAACCCAAATTTACGAGCAGTTCTTC. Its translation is CASSYPTTQIYEQFF. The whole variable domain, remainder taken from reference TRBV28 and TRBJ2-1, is DVKVTQSSRYLVKRTGEKVFLECVQDMDHENMFWYRQDPGLGLRLIYFSYDVKMKEKGDIPEGYSVSREKKERFSLILESASTNQTSMYLCASSYPTTQIYEQFFGPGTRLTVL.

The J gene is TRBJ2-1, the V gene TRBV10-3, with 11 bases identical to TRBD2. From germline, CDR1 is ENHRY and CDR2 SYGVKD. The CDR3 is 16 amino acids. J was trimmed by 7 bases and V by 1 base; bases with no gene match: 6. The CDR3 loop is CAISELLAGGQNEQFF. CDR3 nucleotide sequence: TGTGCCATCAGTGAGTTGCTAGCGGGGGGCCAGAATGAGCAGTTCTTC.

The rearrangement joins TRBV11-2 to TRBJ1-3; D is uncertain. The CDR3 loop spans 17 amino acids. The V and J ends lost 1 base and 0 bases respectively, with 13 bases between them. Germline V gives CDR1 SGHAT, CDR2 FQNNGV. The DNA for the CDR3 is TGTGCCAGCAGCTTAGGGCCCAGGCTTGTCTCTGGAAACACCATATATTTT. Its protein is CASSLGPRLVSGNTIYF.

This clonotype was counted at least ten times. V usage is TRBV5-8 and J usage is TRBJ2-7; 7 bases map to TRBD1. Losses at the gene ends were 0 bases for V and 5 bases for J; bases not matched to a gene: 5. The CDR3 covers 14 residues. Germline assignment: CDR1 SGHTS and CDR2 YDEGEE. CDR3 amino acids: CASSLGQGAHEQYF. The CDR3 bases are TGTGCCAGCAGCTTGGGACAGGGAGCCCACGAGCAGTACTTC.

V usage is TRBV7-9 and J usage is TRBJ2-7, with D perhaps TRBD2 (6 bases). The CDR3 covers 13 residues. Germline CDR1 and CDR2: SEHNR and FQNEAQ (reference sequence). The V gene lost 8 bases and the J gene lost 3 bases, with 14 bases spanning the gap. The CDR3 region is CASAPGLYYEQYF. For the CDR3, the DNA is TGTGCCAGCGCTCCGGGACTTTACTACGAGCAGTACTTC.

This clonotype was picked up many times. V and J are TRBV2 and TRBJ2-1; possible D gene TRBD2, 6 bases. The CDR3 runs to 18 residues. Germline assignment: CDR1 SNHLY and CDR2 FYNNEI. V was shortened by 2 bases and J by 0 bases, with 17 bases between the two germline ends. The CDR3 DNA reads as TGTGCCAGCAGTGAACGAGGGGTAGCGGCTGTCTCCTACAATGAGCAGTTCTTC. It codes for CASSERGVAAVSYNEQFF.

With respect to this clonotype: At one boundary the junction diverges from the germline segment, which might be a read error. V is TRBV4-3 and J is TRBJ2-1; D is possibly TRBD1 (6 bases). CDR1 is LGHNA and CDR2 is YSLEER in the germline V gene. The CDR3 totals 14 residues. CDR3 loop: CASSQAQGRDERFF. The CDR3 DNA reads TGCGCCAGCAGCCAGGCACAGGGCCGGGATGAGCGGTTCTTC.

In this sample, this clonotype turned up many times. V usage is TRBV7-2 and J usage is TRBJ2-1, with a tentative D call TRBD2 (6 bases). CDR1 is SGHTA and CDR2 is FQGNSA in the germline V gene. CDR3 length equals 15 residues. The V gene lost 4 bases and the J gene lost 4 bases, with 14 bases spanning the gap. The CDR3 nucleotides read TGTGCCAGCAGCTCGACTAGTTCTGTGTACAATGAGCAGTTCTTC. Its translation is CASSSTSSVYNEQFF.

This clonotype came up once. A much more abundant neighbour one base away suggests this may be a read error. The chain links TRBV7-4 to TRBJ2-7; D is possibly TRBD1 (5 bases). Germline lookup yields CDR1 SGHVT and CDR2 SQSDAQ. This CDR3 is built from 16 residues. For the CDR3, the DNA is TGTGCCAGCAGCATACCGACAGTAAATCAATCCTTCGAGCAGTACTTC. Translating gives CASSIPTVNQSFEQYF. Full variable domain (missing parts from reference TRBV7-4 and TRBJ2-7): GAGVSQSPRYKVAKRGRDVALRCDSISGHVTLYWYRQTLGQGSEVLTYSQSDAQRDKSGRPSGRFSAERPERSVSTLKIQRTEQGDSAVYLCASSIPTVNQSFEQYFGPGTRLTVT.

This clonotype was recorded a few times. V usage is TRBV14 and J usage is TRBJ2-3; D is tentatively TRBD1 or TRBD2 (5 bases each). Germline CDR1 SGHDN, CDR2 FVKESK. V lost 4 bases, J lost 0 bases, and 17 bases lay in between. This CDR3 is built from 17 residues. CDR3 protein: CASSRDLYSSSTDTQYF. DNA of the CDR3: TGTGCCAGCAGCCGGGACCTTTACTCTTCAAGCACAGATACGCAGTATTTT.

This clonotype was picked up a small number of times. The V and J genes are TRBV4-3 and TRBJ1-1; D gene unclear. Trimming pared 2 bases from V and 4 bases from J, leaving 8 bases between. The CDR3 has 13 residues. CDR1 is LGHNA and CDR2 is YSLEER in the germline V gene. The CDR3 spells CASSQPGSTEAFF. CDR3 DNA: TGCGCCAGCAGCCAACCAGGATCCACTGAAGCTTTCTTT.

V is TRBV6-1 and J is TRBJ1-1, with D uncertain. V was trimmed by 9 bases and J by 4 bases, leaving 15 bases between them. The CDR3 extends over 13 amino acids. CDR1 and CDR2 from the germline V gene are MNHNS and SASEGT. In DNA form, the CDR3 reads TGTGCCAGTTATTACGGGCTCCGCACTGAAGCTTTCTTT. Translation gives CASYYGLRTEAFF.

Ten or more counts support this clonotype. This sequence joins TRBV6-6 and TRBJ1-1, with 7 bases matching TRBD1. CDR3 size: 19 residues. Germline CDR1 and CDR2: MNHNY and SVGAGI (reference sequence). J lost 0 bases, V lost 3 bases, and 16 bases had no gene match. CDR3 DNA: TGTGCCAGCAGTTATTCACGGACAGGCGAAGGGGCAATGAACACTGAAGCTTTCTTT. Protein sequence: CASSYSRTGEGAMNTEAFF.

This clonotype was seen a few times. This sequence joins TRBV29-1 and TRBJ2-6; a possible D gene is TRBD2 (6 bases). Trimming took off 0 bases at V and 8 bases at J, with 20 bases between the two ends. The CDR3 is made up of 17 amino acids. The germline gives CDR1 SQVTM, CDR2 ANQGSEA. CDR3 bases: TGCAGCGTTGAAGATCACGAAGAGGGGAGGAAGCCCAACGTCCTGACTTTC. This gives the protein CSVEDHEEGRKPNVLTF. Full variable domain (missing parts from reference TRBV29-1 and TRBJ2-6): SAVISQKPSRDICQRGTSLTIQCQVDSQVTMMFWYRQQPGQSLTLIATANQGSEATYESGFVIDKFPISRPNLTFSTLTVSNMSPEDSSIYLCSVEDHEEGRKPNVLTFGAGSRLTVL.

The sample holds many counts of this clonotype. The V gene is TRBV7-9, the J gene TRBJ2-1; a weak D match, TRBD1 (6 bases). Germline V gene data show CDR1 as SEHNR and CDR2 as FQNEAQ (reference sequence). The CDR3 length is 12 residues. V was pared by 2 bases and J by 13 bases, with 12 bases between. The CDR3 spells CASSLQGNYQFF. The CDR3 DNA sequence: TGTGCCAGCAGCTTACAGGGGAATTATCAGTTCTTC.

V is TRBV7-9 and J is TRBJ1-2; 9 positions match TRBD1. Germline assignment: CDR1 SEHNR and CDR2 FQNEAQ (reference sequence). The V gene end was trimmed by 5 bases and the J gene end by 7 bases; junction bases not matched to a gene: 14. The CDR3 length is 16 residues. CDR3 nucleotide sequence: TGTGCCAGCAGCACAGGGGGCTACAGTACGCTAGGTGGCTACACCTTC. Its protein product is CASSTGGYSTLGGYTF.

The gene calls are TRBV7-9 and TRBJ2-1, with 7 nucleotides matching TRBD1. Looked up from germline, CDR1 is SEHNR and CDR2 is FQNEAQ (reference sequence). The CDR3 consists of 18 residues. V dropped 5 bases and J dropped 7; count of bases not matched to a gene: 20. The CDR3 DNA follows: TGTGCCAGCAGCAACACACGGTCGAGACAGGGAATAGAGAATGAGCAGTTCTTC. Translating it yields CASSNTRSRQGIENEQFF.

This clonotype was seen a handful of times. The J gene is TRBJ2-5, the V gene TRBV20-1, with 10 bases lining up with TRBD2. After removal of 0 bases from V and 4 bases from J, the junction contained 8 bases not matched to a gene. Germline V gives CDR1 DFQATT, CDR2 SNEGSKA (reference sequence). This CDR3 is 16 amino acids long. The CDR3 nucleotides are TGCAGTGCTAGAGATCTAGTAGCGGGGGGACTAGAGACCCAGTACTTC. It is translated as CSARDLVAGGLETQYF.

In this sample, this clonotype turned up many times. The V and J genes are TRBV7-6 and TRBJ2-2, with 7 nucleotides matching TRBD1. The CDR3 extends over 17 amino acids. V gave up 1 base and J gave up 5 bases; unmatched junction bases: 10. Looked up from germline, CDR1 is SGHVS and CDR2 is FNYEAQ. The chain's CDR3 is CASSLESPGTATGELFF. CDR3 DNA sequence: TGTGCCAGCAGCTTAGAATCCCCCGGGACAGCAACCGGGGAGCTGTTTTTT.

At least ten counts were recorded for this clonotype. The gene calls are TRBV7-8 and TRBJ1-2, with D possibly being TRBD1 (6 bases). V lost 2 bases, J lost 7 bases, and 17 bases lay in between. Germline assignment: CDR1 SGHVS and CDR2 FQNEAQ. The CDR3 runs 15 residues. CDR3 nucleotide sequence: TGTGCCAGCAGCTTACAAAGGACAGACCCCAGTGGCTACACCTTC. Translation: CASSLQRTDPSGYTF.

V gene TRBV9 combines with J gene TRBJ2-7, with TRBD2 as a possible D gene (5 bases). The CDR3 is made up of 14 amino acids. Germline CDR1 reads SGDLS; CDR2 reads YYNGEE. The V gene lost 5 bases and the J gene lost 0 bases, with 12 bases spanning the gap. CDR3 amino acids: CASSPEGGSYEQYF. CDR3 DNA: TGTGCCAGCAGTCCAGAGGGCGGCTCCTACGAGCAGTACTTC.

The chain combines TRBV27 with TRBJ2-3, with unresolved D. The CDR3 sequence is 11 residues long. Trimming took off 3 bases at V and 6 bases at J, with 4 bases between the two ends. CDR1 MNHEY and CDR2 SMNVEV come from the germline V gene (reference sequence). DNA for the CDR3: TGTGCCAGCAGTTTTTCTGATACGCAGTATTTT. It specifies CASSFSDTQYF.

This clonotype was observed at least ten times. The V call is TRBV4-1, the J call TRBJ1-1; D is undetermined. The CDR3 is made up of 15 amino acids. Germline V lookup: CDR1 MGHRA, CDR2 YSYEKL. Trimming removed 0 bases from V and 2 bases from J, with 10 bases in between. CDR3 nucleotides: TGCGCCAGCAGCCAAGATATCGGTCCAAACACTGAAGCTTTCTTT. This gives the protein CASSQDIGPNTEAFF.

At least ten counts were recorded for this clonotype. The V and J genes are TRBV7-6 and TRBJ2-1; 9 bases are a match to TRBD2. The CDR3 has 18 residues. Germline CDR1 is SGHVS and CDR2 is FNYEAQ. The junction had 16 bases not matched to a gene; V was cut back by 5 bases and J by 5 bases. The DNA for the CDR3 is TGTGCCAGCAGCCCATCCGGGGCGATAAGCGGGGGGAACAATGAGCAGTTCTTC. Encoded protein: CASSPSGAISGGNNEQFF.

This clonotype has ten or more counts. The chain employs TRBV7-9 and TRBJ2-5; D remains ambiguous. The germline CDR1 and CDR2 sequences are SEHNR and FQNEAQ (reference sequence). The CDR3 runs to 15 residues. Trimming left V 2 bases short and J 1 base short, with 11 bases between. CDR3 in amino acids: CASSLSSVAQETQYF. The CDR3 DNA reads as TGTGCCAGCAGCTTAAGTAGTGTCGCCCAAGAGACCCAGTACTTC.

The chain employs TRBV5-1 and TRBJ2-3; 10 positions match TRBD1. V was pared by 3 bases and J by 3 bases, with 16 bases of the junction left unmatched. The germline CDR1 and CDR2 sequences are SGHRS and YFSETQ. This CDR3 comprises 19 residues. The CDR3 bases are TGCGCCAGCAGCTACAATAGCCCGACAGGGGGCGCCGGGACAGATACGCAGTATTTT. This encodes CASSYNSPTGGAGTDTQYF.

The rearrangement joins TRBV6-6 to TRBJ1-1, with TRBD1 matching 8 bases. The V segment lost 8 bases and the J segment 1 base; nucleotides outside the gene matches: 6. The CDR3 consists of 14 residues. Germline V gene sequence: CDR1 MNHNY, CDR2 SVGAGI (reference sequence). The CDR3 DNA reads TGTGCCAGCGGATCGACAGGGGAGAACACTGAAGCTTTCTTT. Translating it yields CASGSTGENTEAFF.

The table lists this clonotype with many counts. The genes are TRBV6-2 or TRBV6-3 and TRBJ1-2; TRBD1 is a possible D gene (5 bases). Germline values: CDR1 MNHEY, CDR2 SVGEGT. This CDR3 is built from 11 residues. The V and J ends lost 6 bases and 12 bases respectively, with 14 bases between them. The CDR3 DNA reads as TGTGCCAGCAGCCGGACGGGGACTCACACCTTC. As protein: CASSRTGTHTF.

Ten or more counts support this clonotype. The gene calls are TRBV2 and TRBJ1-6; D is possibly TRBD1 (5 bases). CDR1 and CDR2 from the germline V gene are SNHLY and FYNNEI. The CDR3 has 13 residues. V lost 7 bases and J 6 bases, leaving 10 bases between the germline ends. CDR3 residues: CASTGGANSPLHF. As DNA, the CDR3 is TGTGCCAGCACAGGCGGGGCTAATTCACCCCTCCACTTT.

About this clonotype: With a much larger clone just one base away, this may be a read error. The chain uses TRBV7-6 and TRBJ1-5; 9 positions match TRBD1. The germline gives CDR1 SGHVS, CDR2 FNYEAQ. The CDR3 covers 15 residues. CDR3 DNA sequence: TGTGCCAGCAACTTAGCACAGGGGGCGGCCCAGCCCCAGCATTTT. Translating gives CASNLAQGAAQPQHF.